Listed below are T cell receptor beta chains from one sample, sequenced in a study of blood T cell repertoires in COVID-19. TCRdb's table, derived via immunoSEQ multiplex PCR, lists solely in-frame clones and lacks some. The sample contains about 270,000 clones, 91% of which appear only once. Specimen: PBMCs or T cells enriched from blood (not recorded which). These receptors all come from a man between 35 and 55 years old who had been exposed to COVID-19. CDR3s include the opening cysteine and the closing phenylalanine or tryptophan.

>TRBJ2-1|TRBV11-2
CASSPGARRPSSYNEQFF
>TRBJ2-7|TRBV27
CASKTGLAASYEQYF
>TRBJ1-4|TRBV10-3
CAISQTTNEKLFF
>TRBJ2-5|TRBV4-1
CASSQTPPGTGWETQYF
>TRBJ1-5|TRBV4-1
CASSQDRGPNQPQHF
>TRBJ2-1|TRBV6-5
CASSYGAGEQFF
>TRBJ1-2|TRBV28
CASSFFGLKVTGDFNYGYTF
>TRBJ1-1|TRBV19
CASSMFRGLDTEAFF
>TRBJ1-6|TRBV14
CASNGQGASPLHF
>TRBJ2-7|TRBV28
CATGQGLNEQYF
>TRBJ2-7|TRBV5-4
CASSLRQTSAEYEQYF
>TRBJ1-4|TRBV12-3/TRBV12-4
CASSLDEAKLFF
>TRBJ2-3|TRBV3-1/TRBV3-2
CASSPTVRADTQYF
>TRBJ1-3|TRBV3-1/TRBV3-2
CASGQGGNTIYF
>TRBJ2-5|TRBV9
CASSPPTGEETQYF
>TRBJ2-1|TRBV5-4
CASTSRKQGAYNEQFF
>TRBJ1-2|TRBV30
CAFQARDRDDYGYTF
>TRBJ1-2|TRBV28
CASRSQGPPYGYTF
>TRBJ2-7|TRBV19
CASTAGVRSGSYEQYF
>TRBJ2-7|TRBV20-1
CSASSGGGYGREQYF
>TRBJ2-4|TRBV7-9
CASSSIWTKKQNIQYF
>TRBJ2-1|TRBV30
CAWSLTRREQFF
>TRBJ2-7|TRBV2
CASGGVRSSPLDYEQYF
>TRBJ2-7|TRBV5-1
CASSSRGQDYEQYF
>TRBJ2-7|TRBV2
CASRTGKGGSEQYF
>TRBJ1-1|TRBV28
CASLPGRGMNTEAFF
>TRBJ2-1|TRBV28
CASSLPGSRSNEQFF
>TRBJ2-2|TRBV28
CASSSGQNTGELFF
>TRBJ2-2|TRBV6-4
CASKRESITGELFF
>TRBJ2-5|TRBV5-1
CASSLTGGNRKETQYF
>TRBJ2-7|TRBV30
CAWSAGQSYEQYF
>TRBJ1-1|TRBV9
CASSVVQENTEAFF
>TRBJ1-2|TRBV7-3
CASSATGGRDGYTF